These T cell receptor beta chains were read from a single sample in a study of T-cell reconstitution after alpha-beta-depleted transplantation in children. MiXCR, applied by TCRdb to the PCR reads, yields one record per CDR3 protein. The sample consists of about 190,000 distinct CDR3 sequences, over 8.5% of them appearing once. The source was PBMCs, collected before TCRalphabeta/CD19-depleted stem cell transplant. The receptors originated from a boy younger than 10 with acute myeloid leukemia, due to receive a stem cell transplant. Both conserved end residues are part of each CDR3. The D gene is left open where the match is weak. The size of a clone is reported for some rows only, either as once, few or many, or as a class for expanded clones.

J gene,D gene,clone size,V gene,CDR3 protein,CDR3 DNA
TRBJ1-2,.,many,TRBV20-1,CSATSGRDGYTF,TGCAGTGCTACTTCAGGGAGAGATGGCTACACCTTC
TRBJ1-5,.,many,TRBV28,CASSFPGTSNQPQHF,TGTGCCAGCAGTTTTCCGGGGACCAGCAATCAGCCCCAGCATTTT
TRBJ2-1,.,many,TRBV20-1,CSARAQVNEQFF,TGCAGTGCTAGAGCCCAGGTCAATGAGCAGTTCTTC
TRBJ2-5,.,.,TRBV7-8,CASSLVRDFHQETQYF,TGTGCCAGCAGCTTAGTCAGGGACTTTCACCAAGAGACCCAGTACTTC
TRBJ2-7,.,many,TRBV11-2,CASSRTTHYEQYF,TGTGCCAGCAGCCGCACCACACACTACGAGCAGTACTTC
TRBJ2-5,.,many,TRBV3-1,CASSQDPGLNQETQYF,TGTGCCAGCAGCCAAGATCCCGGCCTGAACCAAGAGACCCAGTACTTC
TRBJ1-2,TRBD1,many,TRBV7-8,CASSLGETGVRGYTF,TGTGCCAGCAGCTTAGGGGAGACAGGGGTTCGTGGCTACACCTTC
TRBJ2-1,.,many,TRBV27,CASSFDELVSSNEQFF,TGTGCCAGCAGTTTCGACGAGCTTGTGTCAAGCAATGAGCAGTTCTTC
TRBJ2-3,TRBD2,.,TRBV25-1,CASSRIMGLAADTQYF,TGTGCCAGCAGTCGAATAATGGGACTAGCGGCAGATACGCAGTATTTT
TRBJ2-5,TRBD1,many,TRBV5-1,CASSLRTGGQETQYF,TGCGCCAGCAGCTTACGGACAGGGGGCCAAGAGACCCAGTACTTC
TRBJ2-6,.,many,TRBV7-3,CASSSRAGANVLTF,TGTGCCAGCAGCTCGCGGGCTGGGGCCAACGTCCTGACTTTC
TRBJ2-1,.,.,TRBV12-3/TRBV12-4,CASRSDVNEQFF,TGTGCCAGCAGGTCGGATGTGAATGAGCAGTTCTTC
TRBJ2-7,.,many,TRBV4-1,CASSQGYIGGSSYEQYF,TGCGCCAGCAGCCAAGGATATATCGGCGGCAGCTCCTACGAGCAGTACTTC
TRBJ2-1,.,many,TRBV20-1,CSAWSSLYNEQFF,TGCAGTGCGTGGAGTTCCCTTTACAATGAGCAGTTCTTC
TRBJ2-2,.,many,TRBV2,CASTPGTGELFF,TGTGCCAGCACCCCAGGCACCGGGGAGCTGTTTTTT
TRBJ1-1,TRBD1,many,TRBV5-5,CASSRTGGNTEAFF,TGTGCCAGCAGCCGGACAGGGGGCAACACTGAAGCTTTCTTT
TRBJ2-3,.,many,TRBV15,CATSRDRGGTDTQYF,TGTGCCACCAGCAGAGATCGAGGAGGCACAGATACGCAGTATTTT
TRBJ1-5,TRBD1,.,TRBV4-2,CASSHQGQGNQPQHF,TGTGCCAGCAGCCATCAGGGACAGGGCAATCAGCCCCAGCATTTT
TRBJ2-7,.,many,TRBV27,CASSGGASLYYEQYF,TGTGCCAGCAGTGGAGGGGCTTCCCTTTACTACGAGCAGTACTTC
TRBJ2-1,.,many,TRBV29-1,CSALMRMTRHLGQSDEQFF,TGCAGCGCCCTCATGCGCATGACCAGGCACCTCGGACAGAGTGATGAGCAGTTCTTC
TRBJ1-1,.,many,TRBV20-1,CSALDRMNTEAFF,TGCAGTGCTCTTGACAGGATGAACACTGAAGCTTTCTTT
TRBJ2-2,.,many,TRBV11-2,CASMQAAELFF,TGTGCCAGCATGCAAGCCGCGGAGCTGTTTTTT
TRBJ1-2,.,many,TRBV7-8,CASSARTAGYGYTF,TGTGCCAGCAGCGCACGGACTGCTGGCTATGGCTACACCTTC
TRBJ2-1,.,many,TRBV3-1,CASSQGALEQFF,TGTGCCAGCAGCCAAGGCGCGCTTGAGCAGTTCTTC
TRBJ1-6,.,many,TRBV4-2,CASSRALDQAHSPLHF,TGTGCCAGCAGCCGGGCCCTGGATCAGGCTCATTCACCCCTCCACTTT